The TCR beta chain described here comes from a study of T cells in Graves' hyperthyroidism and ophthalmopathy. Graves' hyperthyroidism was deemed stable absent ophthalmopathy progression within 18 months. Patients between 18 and 65 years old had hyperthyroidism, newly diagnosed and lasting under 2 months. The sample holds a few counts of this clonotype. Antigen specificity is unknown. Study-level results: Ophthalmopathy, as predicted by the model, came a median around 6 months after the prediction. Within blood appeared most thyroid clonotypes that had expanded above 0.001.

From RNA transcripts, TCR beta CDR3 regions were amplified. HTBI primers were used for first-round RT-PCR of the TCR CDR3. Each CDR3 protein gets one entry after TCRdb re-called the multiplex PCR reads with MiXCR. The sample holds a few hundred thousand distinct CDR3 sequences, about 16% seen once. This CDR3 is 14 amino acids long. Per the germline V gene, CDR1 is SGHNT and CDR2 is YYREEE (reference sequence). The V end was cut by 2 bases, the J end by 7 bases, with 16 bases between. The V gene is TRBV5-4, the J gene TRBJ2-7; a weak D match, TRBD1 (6 bases). The clonotype comes from a woman aged 30 to 39 with Graves' hyperthyroidism. Sequences were obtained from blood. The CDR3 DNA reads TGTGCCAGCAGCTTCGAAGGACAGTTAAGGGAGCAGTACTTC. It encodes CASSFEGQLREQYF.